This T cell receptor beta chain comes out of a study of T cell changes during pregnancy in multiple sclerosis. Germline V gene lookup returns CDR1 SGDLS and CDR2 YYNGEE. The CDR3 extends over 15 amino acids. As to this clone: Compared with germline, one end of the junction differs, possibly owing to a read error.

Sequencing was performed with immunoSEQ multiplex PCR; in TCRdb, only in-frame clones are kept and a portion is missing. The table shows more than 40,000 clones, with 90% occurring only once. The TCR comes from a female donor with multiple sclerosis, enrolled in a pregnancy study. The sequencing here drew on CD8+ T cells from peripheral blood mononuclear cells, taken in the third trimester of pregnancy. The chain has TRBV9 and TRBJ2-2, with 10 bases lining up with TRBD1. Written as DNA, the CDR3 is TGTGCCAGCAGCGAACCGGGACAGGGGCACCGGGGAGCTGTTTTT. Translating it yields CASSEPGQGHRGAVF.